The rows below give T cell receptor beta chains drawn from one sample of a study of blood T cell repertoires in COVID-19. Some clones are missing from TCRdb's copy, which holds only in-frame ones; the method was immunoSEQ multiplex PCR. The data hold roughly 250,000 clones, with roughly 90% observed a single time. Sequenced: PBMCs or T cells enriched from blood (not recorded which). These receptors were taken from a woman in her thirties with acute COVID-19. Each CDR3 is given with its conserved first and last residue. D genes are given only for firm matches. Clone size, where shown, is once, few, many, or a class for clones that have expanded.

CDR3nt: TGTGCCAGCAGCTTCCGGGACAGCGTACTCTCTGGGGCCAACGTCCTGACTTTC
CDR3aa: CASSFRDSVLSGANVLTF
d_gene: TRBD1
v_gene: TRBV5-4
j_gene: TRBJ2-6
abundance: .

CDR3nt: TGCGCCAGCAGCCTATTCTGGACAGGGCACCCCAATGAGCAGTTCTTC
CDR3aa: CASSLFWTGHPNEQFF
d_gene: TRBD1
v_gene: TRBV4-1
j_gene: TRBJ2-1
abundance: few

CDR3nt: TGCAGCGCCGTAACGGACAGGAGCTCCTACGAGCAGTACTTC
CDR3aa: CSAVTDRSSYEQYF
d_gene: TRBD1
v_gene: TRBV29-1
j_gene: TRBJ2-7
abundance: .

CDR3nt: TGCGCCAGCAGCCAAGAGGCGGCAGCGAATAATCAGCCCCAGCATTTT
CDR3aa: CASSQEAAANNQPQHF
d_gene: .
v_gene: TRBV4-1
j_gene: TRBJ1-5
abundance: .

CDR3nt: TGCAGCGTTGCCCCCCGAGGGACAGCGAACTATGGCTACACCTTC
CDR3aa: CSVAPRGTANYGYTF
d_gene: TRBD1
v_gene: TRBV29-1
j_gene: TRBJ1-2
abundance: few

CDR3nt: TGTGCCAGCAGTGATTCAGGGGGATTGCGTGAGACCCAGTACTTC
CDR3aa: CASSDSGGLRETQYF
d_gene: TRBD1
v_gene: TRBV6-1
j_gene: TRBJ2-5
abundance: .

CDR3nt: TGTGCCAGCAGTTTCGGGGGGCAGGGGGAGACCCAGTACTTC
CDR3aa: CASSFGGQGETQYF
d_gene: .
v_gene: TRBV27
j_gene: TRBJ2-5
abundance: .

CDR3nt: TGTGCCATCAGTGCCAGACTAGCGGGGCATTCCTACGAGCAGTACTTC
CDR3aa: CAISARLAGHSYEQYF
d_gene: TRBD2
v_gene: TRBV10-3
j_gene: TRBJ2-7
abundance: .

CDR3nt: TGCGCCAGCAGCCCCGGGACAGGGGACGGGAGTCAGCCCCAGCATTTT
CDR3aa: CASSPGTGDGSQPQHF
d_gene: TRBD1
v_gene: TRBV5-1
j_gene: TRBJ1-5
abundance: .

CDR3nt: TGTGCCAGCAGCCCGGGACTAGCGGGGGGTTTGTACGAGCAGTACTTC
CDR3aa: CASSPGLAGGLYEQYF
d_gene: TRBD2
v_gene: TRBV5-4
j_gene: TRBJ2-7
abundance: .

CDR3nt: TGTGCCAGTAGTGCGGGGGGGTCCTCCTACGAGCAGTACTTC
CDR3aa: CASSAGGSSYEQYF
d_gene: TRBD2
v_gene: TRBV19
j_gene: TRBJ2-7
abundance: .

CDR3nt: TGTGCCAGCAGTGGATCCTCAACTAGCGGGGGCACAGATACGCAGTATTTT
CDR3aa: CASSGSSTSGGTDTQYF
d_gene: TRBD2
v_gene: TRBV2
j_gene: TRBJ2-3
abundance: .

CDR3nt: TGTGCCAGCAGCTTAAGGGGAGGCGTGGAAGCTTTCTTT
CDR3aa: CASSLRGGVEAFF
d_gene: .
v_gene: TRBV13
j_gene: TRBJ1-1
abundance: .

CDR3nt: TGTGCCAGCAGCCAAGATATTTGGGACGTCGGGGGGAAGGGCTACACCTTC
CDR3aa: CASSQDIWDVGGKGYTF
d_gene: .
v_gene: TRBV14
j_gene: TRBJ1-2
abundance: .

CDR3nt: TGTGCCAGCACCCGACAGGGGGGCCGGGAGACCCAGTACTTC
CDR3aa: CASTRQGGRETQYF
d_gene: TRBD1
v_gene: TRBV6-5
j_gene: TRBJ2-5
abundance: .

CDR3nt: TGTGCCAGCAGCCAAAAACTAGACAGGTTTGGCAATCAGCCCCAGCATTTT
CDR3aa: CASSQKLDRFGNQPQHF
d_gene: .
v_gene: TRBV3-1/TRBV3-2
j_gene: TRBJ1-5
abundance: .

CDR3nt: TGTGCCAGCAGTCATATCACGGGGGGCAGCTCCTACGAGCAGTACTTC
CDR3aa: CASSHITGGSSYEQYF
d_gene: .
v_gene: TRBV6-4
j_gene: TRBJ2-7
abundance: .

CDR3nt: TGTGCCAGCAGTTACGACCTGGCCGACAGGGGTTACGAGCAGTACTTC
CDR3aa: CASSYDLADRGYEQYF
d_gene: TRBD1
v_gene: TRBV6-5
j_gene: TRBJ2-7
abundance: .

CDR3nt: TGTGCCAGCTCACCAAGGGAGGGTGAAGCTTTCTTT
CDR3aa: CASSPREGEAFF
d_gene: .
v_gene: TRBV18
j_gene: TRBJ1-1
abundance: .

CDR3nt: TGTGCCAGCAGCGGACAGGGGTCCTCTGGAAACACCATATATTTT
CDR3aa: CASSGQGSSGNTIYF
d_gene: TRBD1
v_gene: TRBV9
j_gene: TRBJ1-3
abundance: .

CDR3nt: TGTGCCAGCAGCTTAGAACTGGGTTCAGGGCAGCCCCAGCATTTT
CDR3aa: CASSLELGSGQPQHF
d_gene: .
v_gene: TRBV7-8
j_gene: TRBJ1-5
abundance: .

CDR3nt: TGCGCCAGCAGCTTAGGGACTAGCGGGGGGGCAACAGATACGCAGTATTTT
CDR3aa: CASSLGTSGGATDTQYF
d_gene: TRBD2
v_gene: TRBV5-1
j_gene: TRBJ2-3
abundance: .

CDR3nt: TGTGCCAGCTCACTAGCGGGGGGCCTATACGAGCAGTACTTC
CDR3aa: CASSLAGGLYEQYF
d_gene: TRBD2
v_gene: TRBV18
j_gene: TRBJ2-7
abundance: .

CDR3nt: TGTGCCAGCTCACCACCTTCGACTCCCGGACTAGCGGGGGACACGTCGGGGTACGAGCAGTACTTC
CDR3aa: CASSPPSTPGLAGDTSGYEQYF
d_gene: TRBD2
v_gene: TRBV18
j_gene: TRBJ2-7
abundance: .

CDR3nt: TGTGCCAGCAGTTCCCCTTTTGGGCGGGCCCCTGATGGGGACAATGAGCAGTTCTTC
CDR3aa: CASSSPFGRAPDGDNEQFF
d_gene: .
v_gene: TRBV6-2/TRBV6-3
j_gene: TRBJ2-1
abundance: .

CDR3nt: TGTGCCAGCAGTCAGGGGGGCCAAGAGACCCAGTACTTC
CDR3aa: CASSQGGQETQYF
d_gene: .
v_gene: TRBV25-1
j_gene: TRBJ2-5
abundance: .

CDR3nt: TGTGCCAGTAGTATTTGGGACAGGGGGACCTACGAGCAGTACTTC
CDR3aa: CASSIWDRGTYEQYF
d_gene: TRBD1
v_gene: TRBV19
j_gene: TRBJ2-7
abundance: .

CDR3nt: TGTGCCAGTACAACAGGGGGGGACGAGCAGTACTTC
CDR3aa: CASTTGGDEQYF
d_gene: .
v_gene: TRBV27
j_gene: TRBJ2-7
abundance: once

CDR3nt: TGCGCCAGCAGCACGGGACAGGGCTACGAGCAGTACTTC
CDR3aa: CASSTGQGYEQYF
d_gene: TRBD1
v_gene: TRBV5-1
j_gene: TRBJ2-7
abundance: .

CDR3nt: TGTGCCAGCAGCCACTTACAGGGGGCTGTATATTCACCCCTCCACTTT
CDR3aa: CASSHLQGAVYSPLHF
d_gene: TRBD1
v_gene: TRBV7-9
j_gene: TRBJ1-6
abundance: once

CDR3nt: TGTGCCAGCAGTCAGGGACACCAGACAGCTTTCTTT
CDR3aa: CASSQGHQTAFF
d_gene: .
v_gene: TRBV27
j_gene: TRBJ1-1
abundance: once

CDR3nt: TGCGCCAGCAGCCAAGACCAGGCATGGGGGGGAACTGAAGCTTTCTTT
CDR3aa: CASSQDQAWGGTEAFF
d_gene: .
v_gene: TRBV4-1
j_gene: TRBJ1-1
abundance: .

CDR3nt: TGTGCCAGCTCAACCGGGACAGGGAATCAGCCCCAGCATTTT
CDR3aa: CASSTGTGNQPQHF
d_gene: TRBD1
v_gene: TRBV18
j_gene: TRBJ1-5
abundance: .

CDR3nt: TGTGCCAGCAGTTTTCACGATTCTGGACAGGGCCCTTATTCACCCCTCCACTTT
CDR3aa: CASSFHDSGQGPYSPLHF
d_gene: TRBD1
v_gene: TRBV28
j_gene: TRBJ1-6
abundance: .

CDR3nt: TGTGCCAGTAGTGCCTGGGGGGAAAGGGATGAAAAACTGTTTTTT
CDR3aa: CASSAWGERDEKLFF
d_gene: .
v_gene: TRBV19
j_gene: TRBJ1-4
abundance: .

CDR3nt: TGCGCCAGCAGCTTGAACCGACAGGGGGCCTACCCCTACGAGCAGTACTTC
CDR3aa: CASSLNRQGAYPYEQYF
d_gene: TRBD1
v_gene: TRBV5-1
j_gene: TRBJ2-7
abundance: .

CDR3nt: TGTGCCAGCAGCCCCATGTCCTTC
CDR3aa: CASSPMSF
d_gene: .
v_gene: TRBV7-9
j_gene: TRBJ1-2
abundance: .

CDR3nt: TGTGCCAGCAGCTTAGTCGGTGACAGGGGGAGCTACGAGCAGTACTTC
CDR3aa: CASSLVGDRGSYEQYF
d_gene: TRBD1
v_gene: TRBV7-9
j_gene: TRBJ2-7
abundance: .

CDR3nt: TGTGCCAGCAGTTTATCAGGGTACGAGCAGTACTTC
CDR3aa: CASSLSGYEQYF
d_gene: .
v_gene: TRBV28
j_gene: TRBJ2-7
abundance: .

CDR3nt: TGTGCCAGCAGCTTGGCGGGGGGGCAATATACGCAGTATTTT
CDR3aa: CASSLAGGQYTQYF
d_gene: TRBD2
v_gene: TRBV5-5
j_gene: TRBJ2-3
abundance: once

CDR3nt: TGCGCCAGCAGCTCCTTCGAGGGCTCCGAGCAGTACTTC
CDR3aa: CASSSFEGSEQYF
d_gene: .
v_gene: TRBV5-1
j_gene: TRBJ2-7
abundance: .

CDR3nt: TGTGCCAGCAGTGGAACACCTCCCAATTCACCCCTCCACTTT
CDR3aa: CASSGTPPNSPLHF
d_gene: .
v_gene: TRBV2
j_gene: TRBJ1-6
abundance: .

CDR3nt: TGCAGCGTTGAATACCGTAAATCCCCGGGAGCTTTCTTT
CDR3aa: CSVEYRKSPGAFF
d_gene: .
v_gene: TRBV29-1
j_gene: TRBJ1-1
abundance: .

CDR3nt: TGTGCCAGCAGCCAAGATACGGTCTCCTACAATGAGCAGTTCTTC
CDR3aa: CASSQDTVSYNEQFF
d_gene: .
v_gene: TRBV3-1/TRBV3-2
j_gene: TRBJ2-1
abundance: .

CDR3nt: TGTGCCAGCAGCTTCCCCGGGGGGCAGCGAACACCAAAACTGTTTTTT
CDR3aa: CASSFPGGQRTPKLFF
d_gene: .
v_gene: TRBV7-6
j_gene: TRBJ1-4
abundance: once

CDR3nt: TGTGCCAGCAGTTACTCAGAGTCGCGTGGAAACACCATATATTTT
CDR3aa: CASSYSESRGNTIYF
d_gene: .
v_gene: TRBV6-6
j_gene: TRBJ1-3
abundance: .